The 28 T cell receptor beta chains in this list originate from one sample, sequenced in a study of shared clonotypes between healthy human individuals. This table comes from immunoSEQ multiplex PCR, and its TCRdb copy is limited to in-frame clones, with some not included. The data show about 600,000 clones, 70% to 80% seen once. The sample taken for sequencing was PBMCs. The receptors were gathered from a woman aged 40 to 50 in good health. Some clones in this sample may be carry-over from other donors' samples.

The J gene is TRBJ2-7, the V gene TRBV12-5; 10 bases fit TRBD1. Trimming removed 9 bases from V and 3 bases from J; junction bases left unmatched: 8. This CDR3 has 14 residues. The germline V gene encodes CDR1 LGHNT and CDR2 FRNRAP. This chain's CDR3 is CARDHGDRGYEQYF. CDR3 DNA: TGTGCTAGGGACCATGGGGACAGGGGCTACGAGCAGTACTTC.

A remark on this clone: This may come from a read error, since a much larger clone is one base off. This chain uses TRBV16 with TRBJ2-3; D gene unclear. The germline CDR1 and CDR2 sequences are KGHSY and FQNENV. This CDR3 comprises 12 residues. V was clipped by 0 bases and J by 6 bases, with 4 bases between them. The CDR3 DNA sequence: TGTGCCAGCAGCCAATCGGAGGATACGCAGTATTTT. Its protein product is CASSQSEDTQYF.

Here the CDR3 reads CASSKTGGNYGYTF. The CDR3 DNA is TGTGCCAGCAGTAAGACAGGGGGCAACTATGGCTACACCTTC. J is TRBJ1-2 and V is TRBV27, with 10 nucleotides matching TRBD1. CDR1 is MNHEY, CDR2 SMNVEV, per germline (reference sequence). The CDR3 has 14 amino acids. V shed 5 bases and J 2 bases; nucleotides not matched to a gene: 2.

The chain carries TRBV19 and TRBJ1-5; D call uncertain. CDR3 length: 14 amino acids. Germline values: CDR1 LNHDA, CDR2 SQIVND (reference sequence). The germline V and J ends were trimmed by 5 bases and 7 bases, with 15 bases remaining between them. The CDR3 sequence: CASSPRGGSQPQHF. CDR3 DNA: TGTGCCAGTAGTCCCCGAGGAGGGTCCCAGCCCCAGCATTTT.

This clone appeared once. This sequence joins TRBV19 and TRBJ1-2; D is unresolved. CDR1 and CDR2 (germline): LNHDA, SQIVND (reference sequence). There are 15 residues in the CDR3. The V end was cut by 3 bases, the J end by 8 bases, with 19 bases between. In DNA, the CDR3 is TGTGCCAGTAGTATTGCCCCGGGTCTTGGCACGGGCTACACCTTC. This translates into CASSIAPGLGTGYTF.

About this clone itself: One end of the junction does not line up with germline, which may come from a read error. This chain joins TRBV15 and TRBJ2-6; D possibly corresponds to TRBD2 (5 bases). Germline V lookup: CDR1 LNHNV, CDR2 YYDKDF (reference sequence). The CDR3 has 14 residues. CDR3: CATSGELDSDVLTF. The DNA for the CDR3 is TGTGCCACCAGCGGAGAACTAGATTCAGACGTCCTGACTTTC.

The J gene is TRBJ2-3, the V gene TRBV7-9; 11 bases align to TRBD2. The CDR3 runs 15 residues. CDR1 is SEHNR and CDR2 is FQNEAQ in the germline V gene (reference sequence). V trimming: 1 base; J trimming: 4 bases; junction bases outside the gene matches: 1. The CDR3 loop is CASSLGLAGSDTQYF. The CDR3 DNA is TGTGCCAGCAGCTTAGGACTAGCGGGATCAGATACGCAGTATTTT.

The V call is TRBV7-9, the J call TRBJ2-7; TRBD1 or TRBD2 may be the D gene (5 bases each). The CDR3 is 17 residues long. Germline CDR1 SEHNR, CDR2 FQNEAQ (reference sequence). V gave up 5 bases and J gave up 5 bases, with 25 bases separating them. In DNA, the CDR3 is TGTGCCAGCAGCCTCCAAATTTGGGACCGCCGGGAAGACGAGCAGTACTTC. Its protein product is CASSLQIWDRREDEQYF. Together with reference TRBV7-9 and TRBJ2-7, the CDR3 gives the full variable domain: DTGVSQNPRHKITKRGQNVTFRCDPISEHNRLYWYRQTLGQGPEFLTYFQNEAQLEKSRLLSDRFSAERPKGSFSTLEIQRTEQGDSAMYLCASSLQIWDRREDEQYFGPGTRLTVT.

This clone was seen only a few times. An end of the junction does not agree with germline; a read error may underlie this. The V call is TRBV5-8, the J call TRBJ1-5; the D gene is possibly TRBD1 (5 bases). The CDR3 consists of 17 residues. Germline CDR1 reads SGHTS; CDR2 reads YDEGEE. This chain's CDR3 is CASSLDRMLYSNQHQHF. CDR3 nucleotide sequence: TGTGCCAGCAGCTTGGACAGGATGCTATATAGCAATCAGCACCAGCATTTT.

This clone turned up a few times. The V call is TRBV11-1, the J call TRBJ1-2; TRBD1 aligns across 8 bases. CDR3 length: 15 amino acids. The germline V gene has CDR1 SGHAT and CDR2 FQDESV (reference sequence). V trimming: 6 bases; J trimming: 6 bases; junction bases outside the gene matches: 12. DNA for the CDR3: TGTGCCAGCAGGCCGTCAGGACAGGGTGAGGATGGCTACACCTTC. It codes for CASRPSGQGEDGYTF.

The chain employs TRBV14 and TRBJ1-4; a possible D gene is TRBD1 (5 bases). CDR1 SGHDN and CDR2 FVKESK come from the germline V gene. Between the trimmed V and J ends, which lost 1 base and 6 bases, there was a span of 9 bases. This CDR3 has 14 amino acids. DNA of the CDR3: TGTGCCAGCAGCCAAGGACAGCCGGATGAAAAACTGTTTTTT. This sequence encodes CASSQGQPDEKLFF.

The chain recombines TRBV21-1 with TRBJ1-1; the D call TRBD1 from the table was never checked on the DNA. TRBV21-1 is tagged as a pseudogene. The CDR3 runs 19 residues. The CDR3 DNA is TGTGCCAGCAGCAAAGTGTGGCGACAGGAGGTCGCTAGGAACACTGAAGCTTTCTTT. It translates to CASSKVWRQEVARNTEAFF.

The chain recombines TRBV18 with TRBJ1-2; TRBD1 might be the D (6 bases). CDR3 size: 15 residues. Trimming cost V 3 bases and J 4 bases, with 15 bases left between them. Per the germline V gene, CDR1 is KGHSH and CDR2 is LQKENI. CDR3 amino acids: CASSPQVTGGYGYTF. CDR3 nucleotide sequence: TGTGCCAGCTCACCGCAGGTGACAGGAGGCTATGGCTACACCTTC.

The V call is TRBV7-9, the J call TRBJ2-1; D is uncertain. This CDR3 contains 13 residues. Trimming shortened V by 1 base and J by 8 bases, and 9 bases separated the two germline ends. Germline assignment: CDR1 SEHNR and CDR2 FQNEAQ (reference sequence). The CDR3 sequence is CASSLGMRYEQFF. The CDR3 DNA reads as TGTGCCAGCAGCTTAGGGATGAGGTATGAGCAGTTCTTC.

V and J are TRBV2 and TRBJ2-7; 7 nucleotides line up with TRBD1. V gave up 4 bases and J gave up 5 bases; unmatched junction bases: 17. Germline-derived CDR1 and CDR2 are SNHLY and FYNNEI. This CDR3 has 17 residues. The DNA of the CDR3 is TGTGCCAGCAGTGCTAACCGGGGACAGCTCTATACCGACGAGCAGTACTTC. This codes for CASSANRGQLYTDEQYF.

This rearrangement joins TRBV6-6 to TRBJ2-1, with 11 bases fitting TRBD2. J was trimmed by 7 bases and V by 6 bases; bases with no gene match: 11. The CDR3 covers 16 residues. Germline CDR1 and CDR2: MNHNY and SVGAGI (reference sequence). CDR3 in DNA: TGTGCCAGCAGACGATCACTTAGCGGGAGGGGGAATGAGCAGTTCTTC. This sequence encodes CASRRSLSGRGNEQFF.

The CDR3 DNA is TGTGCCAGCAGCTTCGGGGCTAGTGATAATGAAAAACTGTTTTTT. This sequence encodes CASSFGASDNEKLFF. V and J are TRBV11-2 and TRBJ1-4; TRBD1 is a possible D gene (5 bases). The CDR3 is 15 amino acids. V was trimmed by 3 bases and J by 4 bases, leaving 12 bases between them. Germline CDR1 SGHAT, CDR2 FQNNGV.

CDR3 region: CASSLGAGPRETQYF. The CDR3, as DNA: TGTGCCAGCAGCTTAGGTGCAGGCCCGAGAGAGACCCAGTACTTC. The rearrangement links TRBV7-2 to TRBJ2-5; D is ambiguous. V dropped 1 base and J dropped 4 bases, with 13 bases sitting between them. In germline, CDR1 is SGHTA, CDR2 FQGNSA. The CDR3 is 15 residues long.

The rearrangement joins TRBV7-9 to TRBJ2-7, with 10 bases matching TRBD2. The CDR3 extends over 14 amino acids. The germline V gene encodes CDR1 SEHNR and CDR2 FQNEAQ (reference sequence). V lost 8 bases, J lost 1 base, and 5 bases stayed unmatched. As DNA, the CDR3 is TGTGCCAGCGCCGGGACTAGCGTTTCCTACGAGCAGTACTTC. Its translation: CASAGTSVSYEQYF.

The chain uses TRBV30 and TRBJ2-7; D gene ambiguous. Per germline, CDR1 GTSNPN and CDR2 SVGIG (reference sequence). The CDR3 runs 15 residues. V shed 4 bases and J shed 3 bases, with 19 bases lying between them. CDR3 nucleotides: TGTGCCTGGACTGGGTCGCTAGTCGCTCTCTACGAGCAGTACTTC. Translation: CAWTGSLVALYEQYF.

This CDR3 is CASSQETKIYNEQFF. The CDR3 bases are TGTGCCAGCAGCCAAGAGACTAAAATCTACAATGAGCAGTTCTTC. The rearrangement joins TRBV4-2 to TRBJ2-1; possible D gene TRBD2, 5 bases. V was cut by 0 bases and J by 3 bases, with 9 bases left in between. From germline, CDR1 is LGHNA and CDR2 YNFKEQ. The CDR3 sequence is 15 residues long.

This clone appeared once. This chain joins TRBV7-6 and TRBJ2-3; no clear D. V was shortened by 0 bases and J by 0 bases, with 4 bases between the two germline ends. CDR3 size: 14 residues. The germline V gene has CDR1 SGHVS and CDR2 FNYEAQ. The CDR3 DNA follows: TGTGCCAGCAGCTTAGCGAGAAGCACAGATACGCAGTATTTT. Amino acids: CASSLARSTDTQYF.

Notes on this clone: A single base separates this from a much larger clone, so it may be a read error. The chain has TRBV14 and TRBJ1-3; D might be TRBD1 (5 bases). The germline V gene has CDR1 SGHDN and CDR2 FVKESK. The CDR3 length is 20 residues. Deletions cut 0 bases from V and 1 base from J, with 22 bases between. The CDR3 nucleotides read TGTGCCAGCAGCCAAGACGCACTATTTGGATGGCCAGGGTCTGGAAACACCATATATTTT. Amino acid sequence: CASSQDALFGWPGSGNTIYF. Looking up the rest from reference TRBV14 and TRBJ1-3 gives the full variable domain: EAGVTQFPSHSVIEKGQTVTLRCDPISGHDNLYWYRRVMGKEIKFLLHFVKESKQDESGMPNNRFLAERTGGTYSTLKVQPAELEDSGVYFCASSQDALFGWPGSGNTIYFGEGSWLTVV.

This chain links TRBV28 with TRBJ2-3; maybe TRBD1 (6 bases). Germline V gene lookup returns CDR1 MDHEN and CDR2 SYDVKM. This CDR3 has 14 residues. With 5 bases removed from V and 5 bases from J, the gap between germline ends came to 14 bases. The CDR3: CASSEVGAGDTQYF. The CDR3 DNA sequence: TGTGCCAGCAGTGAGGTGGGGGCTGGAGATACGCAGTATTTT.

This clone has a single count. It is likely a read error: a sequence one base away is far more abundant. The genes are TRBV5-1 and TRBJ2-5; D unclear. Germline V lookup: CDR1 SGHRS, CDR2 YFSETQ. V gave up 8 bases and J gave up 13 bases, with 24 bases separating them. This CDR3 has 13 amino acids. Written as DNA, the CDR3 is TGCGCCAGTTCGGCGGAGATCTCCTACGAGCGGTACTTC. It is translated as CASSAEISYERYF.

The chain combines TRBV4-2 with TRBJ2-1; D unclear. V was cut by 2 bases and J by 0 bases, with 11 bases left in between. The length of the CDR3 is 16 residues. Germline V gives CDR1 LGHNA, CDR2 YNFKEQ. The CDR3 spells CASSQSLKSSYNEQFF. CDR3 bases: TGTGCCAGCAGCCAATCGCTGAAGAGCTCCTACAATGAGCAGTTCTTC.

A word on this clone: The sample has other DNA sequences that encode this CDR3 too. This rearrangement joins TRBV2 to TRBJ2-3; tentatively, D is TRBD1 (5 bases). The CDR3 is 14 residues long. Trimming left V 4 bases short and J 1 base short, with 9 bases between. Germline V gives CDR1 SNHLY, CDR2 FYNNEI. In DNA form, the CDR3 reads TGTGCCAGCAGTGGAACAGGAGGCACAGATACGCAGTATTTT. Its protein is CASSGTGGTDTQYF. The whole variable domain, filled in from reference TRBV2 and TRBJ2-3, reads EPEVTQTPSHQVTQMGQEVILRCVPISNHLYFYWYRQILGQKVEFLVSFYNNEISEKSEIFDDQFSVERPDGSNFTLKIRSTKLEDSAMYFCASSGTGGTDTQYFGPGTRLTVL.

The CDR3 spells CASSMPGQGTYEQYF. CDR3 DNA: TGTGCCAGCTCGATGCCGGGACAGGGGACTTACGAGCAGTACTTC. The chain uses TRBV18 and TRBJ2-7, with 10 bases fitting TRBD1. The V gene's germline CDR1 is KGHSH and CDR2 LQKENI. V shed 6 bases, J shed 4 bases, and the junction held 9 bases outside the gene matches. CDR3 length: 15 amino acids. Drawing the rest from reference TRBV18 and TRBJ2-7, the complete variable domain is NAGVMQNPRHLVRRRGQEARLRCSPMKGHSHVYWYRQLPEEGLKFMVYLQKENIIDESGMPKERFSAEFPKEGPSILRIQQVVRGDSAAYFCASSMPGQGTYEQYFGPGTRLTVT.